These T cell receptor beta chains were read from a single sample in a study. TCRdb fed the 5' RACE reads into MiXCR, producing one record per CDR3 protein. This table holds over 25,000 distinct CDR3 sequences, approximately 24% found once. Sequenced: naive CD4+ T cells sorted from a lymph node. The receptors come from a female donor with breast cancer. The CDR3 runs from the conserved cysteine through the conserved F or W. Each record gives: clone size, V gene, CDR3 length, D gene, J gene, CDR3 protein, CDR3 DNA. The D gene is left open where the match is weak. Size values are once, few and many counts, or a class for expanded clones, and some rows have none.

>.|TRBV6-5|15|.|TRBJ2-3
CASRPELTGTDTQYF
TGTGCCAGCAGACCAGAGTTGACAGGCACAGATACGCAGTATTTT
>.|TRBV10-2|15|.|TRBJ1-1
CASSERRERNTEAFF
TGCGCCAGCAGTGAGAGGAGGGAAAGGAACACTGAAGCTTTCTTT
>few|TRBV20-1|14|.|TRBJ1-2
CSATADPGNYGYTF
TGCAGTGCTACGGCGGACCCGGGCAACTATGGCTACACCTTC
>.|TRBV10-2|13|TRBD2|TRBJ2-5
CASTSGEEETQYF
TGCGCCAGCACTAGCGGAGAGGAAGAGACCCAGTACTTC
>.|TRBV5-4|12|.|TRBJ1-5
CAMAQGDQPQHF
TGTGCCATGGCACAGGGAGATCAGCCCCAGCATTTT
>many|TRBV6-1|14|TRBD1|TRBJ2-7
CASSAGTGLYEQYF
TGTGCCAGCAGCGCCGGGACAGGGCTATACGAGCAGTACTTC
>many|TRBV28|15|TRBD2|TRBJ2-1
CASSRTSGAYNEQFF
TGTGCCAGCAGCCGGACTAGCGGAGCCTACAATGAGCAGTTCTTC
>few|TRBV9|16|.|TRBJ2-5
CASSPSATDVRGTQYF
TGTGCCAGCAGCCCATCAGCGACGGACGTACGGGGGACCCAGTACTTC
>.|TRBV11-2|14|.|TRBJ2-7
CASSLYQGSYEQYF
TGTGCCAGCAGCTTGTATCAGGGTAGCTACGAGCAGTACTTC
>.|TRBV6-1|14|TRBD2|TRBJ2-3
CAGGDSGSADTQYF
TGTGCCGGAGGGGATAGCGGGAGTGCAGATACGCAGTATTTT
>once|TRBV7-2|16|TRBD1|TRBJ2-3
CASSLIRQGGTDTQYF
TGTGCCAGCAGCTTGATCAGACAGGGGGGCACAGATACGCAGTATTTT
>.|TRBV12-3/TRBV12-4|15|TRBD1|TRBJ2-5
CASRGRTGIQETQYF
TGTGCCAGCAGGGGACGGACAGGGATCCAAGAGACCCAGTACTTC
>few|TRBV18|16|TRBD1|TRBJ1-3
CASSPRGTASGNTIYF
TGTGCCAGCTCACCACGGGGGACAGCCTCTGGAAACACCATATATTTT
>few|TRBV29-1|14|TRBD1|TRBJ1-4
CSVRRATGNEKLFF
TGCAGCGTTCGAAGGGCGACAGGGAATGAAAAACTGTTTTTT
>.|TRBV4-2|14|.|TRBJ2-7
CASSQRGGVYEQYF
TGTGCCAGCAGCCAGCGGGGCGGGGTCTACGAGCAGTACTTC
>few|TRBV7-7|14|.|TRBJ2-1
CASSPQSVGGKQFF
TGTGCTAGCAGCCCCCAATCGGTGGGGGGCAAGCAGTTCTTC
>.|TRBV7-8|11|.|TRBJ1-6
CASSSNSPLHF
TGTGCCAGCAGCTCTAATTCACCCCTCCACTTT
>.|TRBV3-1|16|TRBD1|TRBJ2-1
CASSQEGQGASNEQFF
TGTGCCAGCAGCCAAGAGGGACAGGGGGCGTCCAATGAGCAGTTCTTC
>many|TRBV20-1|14|.|TRBJ2-4
CSVPGPLAKNIQYF
TGCAGTGTTCCAGGTCCGCTAGCCAAAAACATTCAGTACTTC
>once|TRBV27|18|.|TRBJ1-4
CASSAAGTLGATNEKLFF
TGTGCCAGCAGTGCCGCCGGGACCCTAGGTGCAACTAATGAAAAACTGTTTTTT
>.|TRBV7-6|14|.|TRBJ2-7
CASSPGTEGYEQYF
TGTGCCAGCAGCCCCGGGACTGAAGGCTACGAGCAGTACTTC
>.|TRBV28|12|.|TRBJ1-2
CASSLDERSYTF
TGTGCCAGCAGTTTGGACGAGAGGAGCTACACCTTC
>few|TRBV27|15|TRBD2|TRBJ2-7
CASSHGLAGTYEQYF
TGTGCCAGCAGCCACGGACTAGCGGGCACCTACGAGCAGTACTTC
>.|TRBV5-1|14|.|TRBJ2-7
CASSLSISGHEQYF
TGCGCCAGCAGCTTGAGCATCTCCGGCCACGAGCAGTACTTC
>few|TRBV5-1|14|TRBD2|TRBJ2-1
CASRLAGTYNEQFF
TGCGCCAGCAGGTTAGCGGGAACCTACAATGAGCAGTTCTTC
>.|TRBV30|15|.|TRBJ2-3
CAWSVRLTNTDTQYF
TGTGCCTGGAGTGTAAGGCTCACCAACACAGATACGCAGTATTTT
>.|TRBV5-1|14|.|TRBJ2-3
CASSWDFATDTQYF
TGCGCCAGCAGCTGGGACTTCGCCACAGATACGCAGTATTTT
>.|TRBV5-1|15|.|TRBJ2-2
CASSLGLRGTGELFF
TGCGCCAGCAGCTTGGGGCTCAGGGGAACCGGGGAGCTGTTTTTT
>.|TRBV9|15|.|TRBJ2-5
CASSVGRVNPETQYF
TGTGCCAGCAGCGTAGGACGTGTGAACCCGGAGACCCAGTACTTC
>.|TRBV27|14|.|TRBJ1-1
CASSLGSWAYEAFF
TGTGCCAGCAGTTTAGGGTCCTGGGCCTATGAAGCTTTCTTT
>.|TRBV5-6|13|.|TRBJ1-3
CASGVSSGNTIYF
TGTGCCAGCGGCGTATCCTCTGGAAACACCATATATTTT
>.|TRBV4-1|14|.|TRBJ1-2
CASSQDRDSYGYTF
TGCGCCAGCAGCCAAGACCGGGATAGCTATGGCTACACCTTC
>.|TRBV6-5|15|.|TRBJ1-5
CASSRGRSWDQPQHF
TGTGCCAGCAGTCGAGGACGGTCTTGGGATCAGCCCCAGCATTTT
>.|TRBV4-3|18|TRBD2|TRBJ2-3
CASSQALGSGRAADTQYF
TGCGCCAGCAGCCAGGCCCTGGGGAGCGGGAGAGCTGCAGATACGCAGTATTTT
>.|TRBV11-1|14|.|TRBJ2-1
CTSRSRRLNNEQFF
TGTACCAGCAGATCCAGGAGACTAAACAATGAGCAGTTCTTC
>.|TRBV3-1|13|.|TRBJ1-1
CASIRRGSTEAFF
TGTGCCAGCATCCGCCGGGGGAGCACTGAAGCTTTCTTT
>.|TRBV4-2|16|TRBD1|TRBJ2-7
CASSQGPGQGAYEQYF
TGTGCCAGCAGCCAAGGGCCCGGACAGGGGGCATACGAGCAGTACTTC
>.|TRBV9|16|TRBD2|TRBJ2-1
CASSVPSGSLHNEQFF
TGTGCCAGCAGCGTGCCTAGCGGTTCTTTACACAATGAGCAGTTCTTC
>.|TRBV2|15|TRBD1|TRBJ1-6
CASRVTGESNSPLHF
TGTGCCAGCAGAGTGACAGGGGAAAGTAATTCACCCCTCCACTTT
>.|TRBV6-5|12|.|TRBJ2-7
CASTTGGYEQYF
TGTGCCAGCACCACGGGTGGATACGAGCAGTACTTC
>few|TRBV4-1|13|.|TRBJ2-3
CASSRVATDTQYF
TGCGCCAGCAGCCGTGTCGCCACAGATACGCAGTATTTT
>.|TRBV20-1|14|.|TRBJ1-5
CSAKLGDNNQPQHF
TGCAGTGCTAAGCTCGGGGACAATAATCAGCCCCAGCATTTT
>.|TRBV2|13|.|TRBJ1-5
CASSEREGRPQHF
TGTGCCAGCAGTGAAAGGGAGGGGCGACCCCAGCATTTT
>.|TRBV18|14|.|TRBJ2-4
CASSPPRAKNIQYF
TGTGCCAGCTCACCACCCAGAGCCAAAAACATTCAGTACTTC
>few|TRBV12-3/TRBV12-4|13|TRBD1|TRBJ1-2
CASSSGGASGYTF
TGTGCCAGCAGTTCAGGGGGCGCGAGTGGCTACACCTTC
>.|TRBV4-2|15|.|TRBJ2-7
CASSQDSLGGCEQYF
TGTGCCAGCAGCCAAGATTCTCTTGGGGGCTGCGAGCAGTACTTC
>many|TRBV9|17|.|TRBJ1-3
CASSVGGRLSSGNTIYF
TGTGCCAGCAGCGTTGGAGGCAGACTTAGCTCTGGAAACACCATATATTTT
>medium-sized|TRBV6-5|15|.|TRBJ2-6
CASSSGGFGANVLTF
TGTGCCAGCAGCTCTGGGGGGTTTGGGGCCAACGTCCTGACTTTC